This T cell receptor (beta chain) is drawn from a study of cytomegalovirus exposure and HLA in healthy donors. The overall study: Roughly 180 million T cells yielded roughly 120 million unique TCR beta sequences, as an earlier analysis found.

This PCR relied on a set of 60 Vbeta primers and 13 Jbeta primers. Only in-frame clones appear in the TCRdb table, and some are missing; sequencing was by immunoSEQ multiplex PCR. Of some 150,000 clones listed, about four fifths were seen once; the top ten hold around 4%. What was sequenced was PBMCs. The receptor was derived from a man between 40 and 49 years old in good health and CMV-seropositive.

The CDR3 loop reads CASSLVGQGTGGYTF. The CDR3 region has the DNA TGTGCCAGCAGCTTGGTTGGACAGGGCACTGGGGGCTACACCTTC. The rearrangement uses TRBV5-4 and TRBJ1-2; 8 bases map to TRBD1. This CDR3 region has 15 residues. Germline loops: CDR1 SGHNT, CDR2 YYREEE (reference sequence). V shed 0 bases, J shed 8 bases, and the junction held 9 bases outside the gene matches.